A selection of T cell receptor beta chains follows, all from one sample in a study of lung T cells in sarcoidosis with Löfgren's syndrome. TCRdb called the reads again in MiXCR, with one record for every CDR3 protein. The data show 50,000 to 65,000 distinct CDR3 sequences, 21% seen once. Sequencing was done on a sample of CD4+ T cells from PBMCs. These receptors originate from a human donor with sarcoidosis (Löfgren's syndrome or another form), or a control subject (not recorded which). The CDR3 runs from the conserved cysteine through the conserved F or W. D genes are given only for firm matches. Expanded clones get a size class; other rows say once, few or many, or leave the size out.

v_call	clone_size	j_call	d_call	cdr3_nt	cdr3_aa
TRBV7-2	many	TRBJ2-2	.	TGTGCCAGCAGCACCTACCAGAACACCGGGGAGCTGTTTTTT	CASSTYQNTGELFF
TRBV4-1	few	TRBJ2-4	.	TGCGCCAGCAGCCAAGTGGGCACACCTATAGCCAAAAACATTCAGTACTTC	CASSQVGTPIAKNIQYF
TRBV5-4	many	TRBJ2-5	.	TGTGCCTCCCGGAAAGGCCAAGAGACCCAGTACTTC	CASRKGQETQYF
TRBV20-1	many	TRBJ2-3	.	TGCAGTGCTATAAGGGTAGATACGCAGTATTTT	CSAIRVDTQYF
TRBV2	many	TRBJ2-1	.	TGTGCCAGCAGCCCAATAGCGGATTACTACAATGAGCAGTTCTTC	CASSPIADYYNEQFF
TRBV6-2/TRBV6-3	.	TRBJ1-1	TRBD1	TGTGCCAGCAGTTACTCTGCGGGACAGGGTCAAGTGTACACTGAAGCTTTCTTT	CASSYSAGQGQVYTEAFF
TRBV5-5	.	TRBJ2-5	.	TGTGCCAGCAACGGCCTCCGTGCAGGCCAAGAGACCCAGTACTTC	CASNGLRAGQETQYF
TRBV18	many	TRBJ2-7	TRBD2	TGTGCCAGCTCACCACCAGGGACTAGGTACCGCGAGCAGTACTTC	CASSPPGTRYREQYF
TRBV7-2	medium-sized	TRBJ2-5	.	TGTGCCAGCAGGGCCGGGGCGAATCGAGAGACCCAGTACTTC	CASRAGANRETQYF
TRBV6-1	many	TRBJ2-5	.	TGTGCCAGCAGCCGGGGACGAGAGACCCAGTACTTC	CASSRGRETQYF
TRBV7-2	few	TRBJ2-3	.	TGTGCCAGCAGCTTAGTTGGCCAGATCGATACGCAGTATTTT	CASSLVGQIDTQYF
TRBV6-6	many	TRBJ2-5	.	TGTGCCAGCAGTTACGGGACAGCGGGCGAGACCCAGTACTTC	CASSYGTAGETQYF
TRBV4-3	many	TRBJ2-1	.	TGCGCCAGCAGCCCAAGACAGGATAGGAATGAGCAGTTCTTC	CASSPRQDRNEQFF
TRBV6-1	many	TRBJ2-3	TRBD2	TGTGCCAGCAGTTCAGCGGGGGGGCTTTCCACGCAGTATTTT	CASSSAGGLSTQYF
TRBV7-2	many	TRBJ2-5	.	TGTGCCAGCAGCCGACCTTCTCGCGGTAGCGGAGCCCAAGAGACCCAGTACTTC	CASSRPSRGSGAQETQYF
TRBV28	few	TRBJ1-2	TRBD1	TGTGCCAGCACCGAGACAGGGGGTATAGTCTATGGCTACACCTTC	CASTETGGIVYGYTF
TRBV29-1	.	TRBJ2-7	.	TGCAGCGCATATAGGGGAGCATGGCAGTACTTC	CSAYRGAWQYF
TRBV12-3/TRBV12-4	many	TRBJ1-5	.	TGTGCCAGCAGTCCACGAAGGGAGAGCAATCAGCCCCAGCATTTT	CASSPRRESNQPQHF
TRBV27	few	TRBJ2-5	.	TGTGCCAGCAGTTTATCGGGAGAGACCCAGTACTTC	CASSLSGETQYF
TRBV18	.	TRBJ2-7	.	TGTGCCAGCTCACTAGGCCAGGGTGCGGCCGAGCAGTACTTC	CASSLGQGAAEQYF
TRBV27	medium-sized	TRBJ2-1	.	TGTGCCAGCAGTTTATCCTGGGGCGAGGGGAATGAGCAGTTCTTC	CASSLSWGEGNEQFF
TRBV2	.	TRBJ2-3	.	TGTGCCAGCAAGGAAGATACAGGGACTACTAGCACAGATACGCAGTATTTT	CASKEDTGTTSTDTQYF
TRBV29-1	few	TRBJ1-1	TRBD1	TGCAGCGTTAGACCCCAGGGGGTGAACACTGAAGCTTTCTTT	CSVRPQGVNTEAFF
TRBV27	many	TRBJ2-2	.	TGTGCCAGCAGTTTAGCAGGGGACATCACCGGGGAGCTGTTTTTT	CASSLAGDITGELFF
TRBV7-2	few	TRBJ2-7	TRBD1	TGTGCCAGCAGCTTAGCAACCGGGACAGGGGCTTACGAGCAGTACTTC	CASSLATGTGAYEQYF
TRBV29-1	few	TRBJ2-7	.	TGCAGCGTTGTCAGATCCTACGAGCAGTACTTC	CSVVRSYEQYF
TRBV24-1	.	TRBJ2-1	.	TGTGCCACCAGTGATTTGCGGGCGAGCTCCTACAATGAGCAGTTCTTC	CATSDLRASSYNEQFF
TRBV20-1	many	TRBJ2-7	TRBD1	TGCAGTGCTGCCTACCGGACAGGGGCCTTCTCCTACGAGCAGTACTTC	CSAAYRTGAFSYEQYF
TRBV5-5	.	TRBJ2-5	.	TGTGCCAGCAGCAACCAACAGGACGAGAGGGAGACCCAGTACTTC	CASSNQQDERETQYF
TRBV10-2	few	TRBJ2-5	.	TGCGCCAGCAGTGAGTCGGAGACCCAGTACTTC	CASSESETQYF
TRBV29-1	.	TRBJ1-1	.	TGCAGCGTTGAGGGGGGGCGGATCACTGAAGCTTTCTTT	CSVEGGRITEAFF
TRBV5-1	.	TRBJ2-1	.	TGCGCCAGCAGCTTCTTAGACAGGAATGAGCAGTTCTTC	CASSFLDRNEQFF
TRBV19	many	TRBJ1-5	.	TGTGCCAGTAGTCTACAGGGCGCCTATAGCAATCAGCCCCAGCATTTT	CASSLQGAYSNQPQHF
TRBV28	many	TRBJ1-2	TRBD1	TGTGCCAGCAGGGAAGGGACAGGATCGGCGAGGGGCTACACCTTC	CASREGTGSARGYTF
TRBV27	many	TRBJ1-6	.	TGTGCCAGCAGCCCCTCCGGAAATTCACCCCTCCACTTT	CASSPSGNSPLHF
TRBV4-1	.	TRBJ2-1	.	TGCACCAGCAGCCCTCGTCCGGGGGTTGAGCAGTTCTTC	CTSSPRPGVEQFF
TRBV6-6	medium-sized	TRBJ2-5	.	TGTGCCAGCAGTTACTCGAATAGTCTCCCGGGGCAGTACTTC	CASSYSNSLPGQYF
TRBV27	many	TRBJ1-1	TRBD1	TGTGCCAGCAGTGCAGGGGGAATAACTGAAGCTTTCTTT	CASSAGGITEAFF
TRBV7-2	many	TRBJ2-3	TRBD2	TGTGCCAGCAGCTCACTAGCGGGCTCCAGCACAGATACGCAGTATTTT	CASSSLAGSSTDTQYF
TRBV20-1	many	TRBJ1-6	.	TGCAGTGCTAGAGATCAAGGGCGAAGGTCACCCCTCCACTTT	CSARDQGRRSPLHF
TRBV27	many	TRBJ2-2	.	TGTGCCAGCAAGGGAGACCCTCCGGGAACCGGGGAGCTGTTTTTT	CASKGDPPGTGELFF
TRBV2	few	TRBJ2-2	TRBD2	TGTGCCTCAAGAGCGGGACGGGACACCGGGGAGCTGTTTTTT	CASRAGRDTGELFF
TRBV25-1	.	TRBJ2-2	TRBD2	TGTGCCAGCAGTGGCCTTAGCGGGGGGGCCACGAACACCGGGGAGCCGTTTTTT	CASSGLSGGATNTGEPFF
TRBV20-1	many	TRBJ2-1	.	TGCAGTGCTAGAGATGAGGGGTTCTCCTACAATGAGCAGTTCTTC	CSARDEGFSYNEQFF
TRBV6-1	many	TRBJ1-5	.	TGTGCCAGCAGTGTTACAGGGTTAAGCAATCAGCCCCAGCATTTT	CASSVTGLSNQPQHF
TRBV6-1	many	TRBJ2-1	TRBD1	TGTGCCAGCCGCTCACATTTCGGACAGGGGTTGGATGAGCAGTTCTTC	CASRSHFGQGLDEQFF
TRBV12-3/TRBV12-4	few	TRBJ1-1	.	TGTGCCAGCAGTTTTGGGGGCTACACTGAAGCTTTCTTT	CASSFGGYTEAFF
TRBV7-9	many	TRBJ1-5	.	TGTGCCAGCAGCCCCGCGCCCAACAATCAGCCCCAGCATTTT	CASSPAPNNQPQHF
TRBV28	many	TRBJ2-7	TRBD2	TGTGCCAGCAGTAACAAGGGACTAGCCGTGAACGAGCAGTACTTC	CASSNKGLAVNEQYF
TRBV12-3/TRBV12-4	few	TRBJ2-1	.	TGTGCCAGCAGTTTGAGGCGGAGCTCCTACAATGAGCAGTTCTTC	CASSLRRSSYNEQFF
TRBV5-4	few	TRBJ1-4	.	TGTGCCAGCAGCGCTGCAATGGGTGAAAAACTGTTTTTT	CASSAAMGEKLFF
TRBV19	.	TRBJ2-5	.	TGTGCCAGTAAGAGACAGGATTTGCTCCTCGAGACCCAGTACTTC	CASKRQDLLLETQYF